Listed here is a single TCR beta chain. The target antigen is unknown. The CDR3 extends over 16 amino acids. The ends were cut back, 1 base at V and 7 bases at J, with 17 bases in the middle. Germline V gene lookup returns CDR1 SGHRS and CDR2 YFSETQ. This entry is derived from a study of graft-versus-host responses after intestinal transplantation. Study at large: After anti-thymocyte globulin induction, recipients took tacrolimus and steroids for approximately three years.

Study-wide points: Recipient marrow contained GvH clones, some of which appeared first in ileum or blood.

The assay was immunoSEQ multiplex PCR, and TCRdb's table has in-frame clones only and misses some. Of 70,000 or so clones listed, roughly 84% are singletons. This sequence joins TRBV5-1 and TRBJ2-2; D gene unclear. The source was unstimulated CD4+ T cells sorted from spleen or lymph node cells, collected before transplant. The receptor comes from a human donor who was the organ donor for an intestinal transplant. CDR3 loop: CASSLSITVFIGELFF. For the CDR3, the DNA is TGCGCCAGCAGCTTGAGTATCACGGTTTTCATCGGGGAGCTGTTTTTT.